A single sample gave rise to the 20 T cell receptor beta chains below, sequenced in a study of shared clonotypes between healthy human individuals. The assay was immunoSEQ multiplex PCR, and TCRdb's table has in-frame clones only and misses some. Here the sample spans around 2,000,000 clones, about 95% being singletons. CD45RO-negative cells were positively selected for CCR7, leaving out terminally differentiated effector memory CD45RA+ cells. The sample taken for sequencing was naive CD8+ T cells sorted from blood. These receptors originate from a man younger than 35 in good health.

This sequence joins TRBV7-2 and TRBJ2-7; D perhaps matches TRBD2 (5 bases). CDR1 is SGHTA, CDR2 FQGNSA, per germline. The CDR3 totals 14 residues. V was trimmed by 2 bases and J by 7 bases, leaving 15 bases between them. In DNA form, the CDR3 reads TGTGCCAGCAGCTTAACGATGGTAGGCGGGGAGCAGTACTTC. Its protein product is CASSLTMVGGEQYF.

The rearrangement links TRBV5-6 to TRBJ2-7; 8 bases match TRBD1. Germline CDR1 reads SGHDT; CDR2 reads YYEEEE. V was clipped by 1 base and J by 4 bases; unmatched bases: 4. This CDR3 is built from 14 residues. The CDR3 nucleotides are TGTGCCAGCAGCTTGATGAGACAGGGGTACGAGCAGTACTTC. Protein product: CASSLMRQGYEQYF.

The rearrangement links TRBV6-5 to TRBJ1-5, with 11 bases identical to TRBD1. V was pared by 4 bases and J by 7 bases, with 6 bases of the junction left unmatched. CDR3 size: 15 residues. Germline V gene lookup returns CDR1 MNHEY and CDR2 SVGAGI. The CDR3 DNA is TGTGCCAGCAGTTCTGGACAGGGGGCAGGACAGCCCCAGCATTTT. It encodes CASSSGQGAGQPQHF.

The chain has TRBV9 and TRBJ2-1; a weak D match, TRBD1 (6 bases). The V end was cut by 0 bases, the J end by 6 bases, with 13 bases between. In germline, CDR1 is SGDLS, CDR2 YYNGEE. The CDR3 contains 15 residues. The CDR3 DNA reads TGTGCCAGCAGCGTAGTGGGGGCGGCCCTCAATGAGCAGTTCTTC. Protein product: CASSVVGAALNEQFF.

This clone was recorded only once. The chain couples TRBV6-5 to TRBJ2-3, with D uncertain. V was cut by 0 bases and J by 6 bases, with 10 bases left in between. The length of the CDR3 is 14 residues. The germline CDR1 and CDR2 sequences are MNHEY and SVGAGI. CDR3 sequence: CASSYSILGDTQYF. CDR3 DNA sequence: TGTGCCAGCAGTTACTCGATTCTTGGGGATACGCAGTATTTT.

The V call is TRBV7-9, the J call TRBJ1-1; D gene ambiguous. The CDR3 length is 13 residues. Trimming removed 4 bases from V and 6 bases from J, with 12 bases in between. Per germline, CDR1 SEHNR and CDR2 FQNEAQ (reference sequence). Here the CDR3 reads CASSSPLRPEAFF. CDR3 in DNA: TGTGCCAGCAGCTCGCCTCTAAGGCCTGAAGCTTTCTTT.

The rearrangement uses TRBV2 and TRBJ2-4; no clear D. V lost 7 bases to trimming and J lost 1 base, with 5 bases between them. Germline loops: CDR1 SNHLY, CDR2 FYNNEI. CDR3 length equals 12 residues. CDR3 DNA sequence: TGTGCCAGCATACTGGCCAAAAACATTCAGTACTTC. Its translation is CASILAKNIQYF.

J is TRBJ2-7 and V is TRBV7-8, with D hard to call. Germline CDR1 and CDR2: SGHVS and FQNEAQ. Trimming removed 2 bases from V and 6 bases from J, with 17 bases in between. The CDR3 spans 15 residues. This CDR3 is CASSLLGNPSVEQYF. Written as DNA, the CDR3 is TGTGCCAGCAGCTTATTGGGTAACCCGTCAGTCGAGCAGTACTTC.

The chain employs TRBV29-1 and TRBJ2-2, with no clear D. V was clipped by 8 bases and J by 4 bases, with 11 bases between them. Germline loops: CDR1 SQVTM, CDR2 ANQGSEA. The CDR3 totals 12 residues. CDR3 nucleotide sequence: TGCAGCCTATCGAGTTCCACCGGGGAGCTGTTTTTT. It encodes CSLSSSTGELFF.

The rearrangement joins TRBV10-3 to TRBJ1-2; TRBD1 matches at 10 bases. Trimming removed 5 bases from V and 1 base from J; junction bases left unmatched: 4. The CDR3 runs 15 residues. Germline CDR1 reads ENHRY; CDR2 reads SYGVKD. DNA for the CDR3: TGTGCCATCAGTTTCAGGACAGGGGGTAACTATGGCTACACCTTC. It specifies CAISFRTGGNYGYTF.

The chain has TRBV6-1 and TRBJ2-4; D is ambiguous. The V end lost 3 bases, the J end lost 11 bases, and 5 bases lay between the germline ends. Germline loops: CDR1 MNHNS, CDR2 SASEGT. The CDR3 is 10 amino acids. CDR3 sequence reads: CASSEAVQYF. The CDR3 bases are TGTGCCAGCAGTGAGGCCGTTCAGTACTTC.

Note on this clone: The sample holds other DNA sequences that translate to the same CDR3. This chain joins TRBV13 and TRBJ2-7; D not resolved. Germline CDR1 PRHDT, CDR2 FYEKMQ (reference sequence). V lost 3 bases, J lost 3 bases, and 9 bases lay in between. This CDR3 contains 13 residues. The CDR3 coding sequence is TGTGCCAGCAGCTTTGGGCAGAGCTACGAGCAGTACTTC. This gives the protein CASSFGQSYEQYF.

This chain links TRBV6-5 with TRBJ2-5; D ambiguous. Per germline, CDR1 MNHEY and CDR2 SVGAGI. CDR3 length: 13 residues. V was clipped by 7 bases and J by 0 bases, with 9 bases between them. The CDR3 here is CASTPSNQETQYF. CDR3 nucleotide sequence: TGTGCCAGCACTCCGTCCAACCAAGAGACCCAGTACTTC.

This chain uses TRBV4-1 with TRBJ2-7; possibly TRBD1 for D (5 bases). The length of the CDR3 is 17 residues. V gave up 0 bases and J gave up 3 bases, with 18 bases separating them. The V gene's germline CDR1 is MGHRA and CDR2 YSYEKL. CDR3 sequence reads: CASSQEGLGVHLYEQYF. CDR3 coding DNA: TGCGCCAGCAGCCAAGAGGGGCTCGGCGTCCATCTCTACGAGCAGTACTTC.

V is TRBV30 and J is TRBJ1-2; D remains ambiguous. CDR3 size: 16 residues. The germline V and J ends were trimmed by 5 bases and 2 bases, with 21 bases remaining between them. Germline CDR1 reads GTSNPN; CDR2 reads SVGIG (reference sequence). The CDR3 here is CAWEGWGYEDNYGYTF. The CDR3 region has the DNA TGTGCCTGGGAGGGTTGGGGATATGAGGACAACTATGGCTACACCTTC. Complete variable domain (other parts from reference TRBV30 and TRBJ1-2): SQTIHQWPATLVQPVGSPLSLECTVEGTSNPNLYWYRQAAGRGLQLLFYSVGIGQISSEVPQNLSASRPQDRQFILSSKKLLLSDSGFYLCAWEGWGYEDNYGYTFGSGTRLTVV.

V is TRBV9 and J is TRBJ2-5, with D perhaps matching TRBD1 (5 bases). This CDR3 has 14 residues. Trimming cost V 4 bases and J 1 base, with 11 bases left between them. Germline-derived CDR1 and CDR2 are SGDLS and YYNGEE. CDR3 loop: CASSPDTTQETQYF. Written as DNA, the CDR3 is TGTGCCAGCAGCCCGGACACAACCCAAGAGACCCAGTACTTC.

About this clone itself: Additional DNA sequences in this sample encode the identical CDR3. The chain carries TRBV28 and TRBJ1-2; a weak D match, TRBD1 (5 bases). Germline V gene data show CDR1 as MDHEN and CDR2 as SYDVKM. The V end was cut by 9 bases, the J end by 4 bases, with 12 bases between. The CDR3 runs 12 residues. CDR3 sequence reads: CASRGEFYGYTF. The CDR3 bases are TGTGCCAGTCGGGGGGAGTTCTATGGCTACACCTTC.

This clone was counted only a few times. CDR3 bases: TGTGCCATCAGTGACGGCAGGGAAGTGTTTTTT. Its protein is CAISDGREVFF. V and J are TRBV10-3 and TRBJ1-4; D might be TRBD1 (5 bases). V was pared by 3 bases and J by 15 bases, with 11 bases between. Germline V gene sequence: CDR1 ENHRY, CDR2 SYGVKD. The CDR3 contains 11 residues.

This clone is a singleton in its sample. The chain carries TRBV5-1 and TRBJ2-1; 12 bases align to TRBD2. Trimming took 3 bases from V and 0 from J; bases not matched to a gene: 4. CDR1 is SGHRS and CDR2 is YFSETQ in the germline V gene. This CDR3 is built from 17 residues. In nucleotides, the CDR3 is TGCGCCAGCAGCTGGACTAGCGGGACATACTCCTACAATGAGCAGTTCTTC. This sequence encodes CASSWTSGTYSYNEQFF.

About this clone: Other DNA variants within this sample encode the same CDR3. The chain couples TRBV4-3 to TRBJ2-5, with 8 nucleotides matching TRBD2. Germline loops: CDR1 LGHNA, CDR2 YSLEER. V shed 4 bases and J 1 base; nucleotides not matched to a gene: 5. The CDR3 sequence is 15 residues long. CDR3 nucleotide sequence: TGCGCCAGCAGCCGCCTACTAGCGGCCCAAGAGACCCAGTACTTC. Protein sequence: CASSRLLAAQETQYF.